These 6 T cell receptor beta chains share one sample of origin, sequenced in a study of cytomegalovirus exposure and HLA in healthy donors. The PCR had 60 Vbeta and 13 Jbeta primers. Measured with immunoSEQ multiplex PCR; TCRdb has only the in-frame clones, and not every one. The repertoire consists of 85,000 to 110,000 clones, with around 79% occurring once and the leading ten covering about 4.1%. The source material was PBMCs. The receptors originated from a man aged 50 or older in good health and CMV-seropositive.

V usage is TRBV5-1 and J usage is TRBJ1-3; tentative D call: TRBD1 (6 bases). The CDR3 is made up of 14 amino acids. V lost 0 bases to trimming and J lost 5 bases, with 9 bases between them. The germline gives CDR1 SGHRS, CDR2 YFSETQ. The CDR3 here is CASSLDQGRNTIYF. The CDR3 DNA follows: TGCGCCAGCAGCTTGGATCAGGGGAGAAACACCATATATTTT.

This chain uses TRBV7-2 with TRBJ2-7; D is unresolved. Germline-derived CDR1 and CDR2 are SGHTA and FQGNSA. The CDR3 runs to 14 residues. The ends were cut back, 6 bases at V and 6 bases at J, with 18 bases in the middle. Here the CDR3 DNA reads TGTGCCAGCAGTTTTACGACTGGCCTGAGCGAGCAGTACTTC. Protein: CASSFTTGLSEQYF.

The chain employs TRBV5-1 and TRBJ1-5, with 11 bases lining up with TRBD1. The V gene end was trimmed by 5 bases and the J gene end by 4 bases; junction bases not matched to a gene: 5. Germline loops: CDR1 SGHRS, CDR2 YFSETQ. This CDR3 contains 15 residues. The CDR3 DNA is TGCGCCAGCAGTACCGGGACAGGGGGGAATCAGCCCCAGCATTTT. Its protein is CASSTGTGGNQPQHF.

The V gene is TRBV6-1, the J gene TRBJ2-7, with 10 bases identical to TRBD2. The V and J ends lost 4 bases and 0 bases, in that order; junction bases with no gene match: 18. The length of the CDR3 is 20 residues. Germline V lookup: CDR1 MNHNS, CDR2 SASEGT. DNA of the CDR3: TGTGCCAGCAGTGGAACCGGGACTAGCGACCCACCGACGGGCTCCTACGAGCAGTACTTC. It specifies CASSGTGTSDPPTGSYEQYF.

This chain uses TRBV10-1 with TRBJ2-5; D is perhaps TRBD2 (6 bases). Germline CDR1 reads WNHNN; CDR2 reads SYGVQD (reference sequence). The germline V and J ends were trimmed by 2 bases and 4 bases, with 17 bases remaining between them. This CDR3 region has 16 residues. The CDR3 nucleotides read TGCGCCAGCAGTGAGGGGGGAGGCGGCAGACGAGAGACCCAGTACTTC. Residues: CASSEGGGGRRETQYF.

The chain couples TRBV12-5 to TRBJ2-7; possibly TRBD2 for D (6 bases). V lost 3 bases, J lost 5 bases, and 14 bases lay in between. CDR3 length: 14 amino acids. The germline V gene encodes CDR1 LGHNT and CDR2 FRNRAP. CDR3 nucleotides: TGTGCTAGTGGTTTTACGGGGGATTACAACGAGCAGTACTTC. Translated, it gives CASGFTGDYNEQYF.